This T cell receptor beta chain was captured by sequencing in a study of blood T cells in healthy people across ages. Study as a whole: The capture of about one barcoded beta molecule per two T cells was achieved by template switching. Broader study findings: A roughly linear age-dependent decrease characterized TCR beta diversity per million T cells.

CDR1 is MNHNS, CDR2 SASEGT, per germline. This CDR3 comprises 16 residues. Trimming removed 0 bases from V and 1 base from J, with 12 bases in between. Together with a sample-barcoded 5' primer, a J-beta primer mix was included in a second PCR lasting roughly 6 to 12 cycles. Every cDNA molecule bore a tag from a template-switch adaptor containing 12 random nucleotides. Using its own MiXCR run on the 5' RACE reads, TCRdb lists one record per CDR3 protein. Of around 1.5 million distinct CDR3 sequences listed, approximately 63% were seen once; the top ten hold 5% to 7%. Per-sample yields of isolated PBMCs were at least 7 million. Comment on this clonotype: Its specificity is not known.

This sequence joins TRBV6-1 and TRBJ2-5; possibly TRBD2 for D (5 bases). The specimen sequenced was blood. The TCR originated in a man between 18 and 29 years old in good health. This CDR3 reads CASSEAPAGSQETQYF. CDR3 sequence (DNA): TGTGCCAGCAGTGAAGCTCCGGCGGGTAGCCAAGAGACCCAGTACTTC.